Below are 21 T cell receptor beta chains sequenced from a single sample in a study of post-analysis software for immune sequencing data. Unique molecular identifiers were present in the TCR beta cDNA libraries. MiXCR, run by TCRdb on the PCR reads, gives a single entry per CDR3 protein. Of roughly 160,000 distinct CDR3 sequences in the sample, roughly 34% are singletons; the top ten hold approximately 30%. Sequenced here: blood, sampled after autologous hematopoietic stem cell transplantation. The receptors originated from a girl aged 10 to 17 with multiple sclerosis.

The rearrangement uses TRBV15 and TRBJ2-6, with unresolved D. The CDR3 contains 14 residues. Germline V lookup: CDR1 LNHNV, CDR2 YYDKDF (reference sequence). V was pared by 2 bases and J by 2 bases, with 4 bases between. CDR3 bases: TGTGCCACCAGCAGAATCACTGGGGCCAACGTCCTGACTTTC. Its translation is CATSRITGANVLTF.

The chain uses TRBV7-8 and TRBJ2-1, with 9 bases identical to TRBD2. Germline CDR1 reads SGHVS; CDR2 reads FQNEAQ. The CDR3 is 17 residues long. The V and J ends lost 1 base and 4 bases, in that order; junction bases with no gene match: 8. The DNA for the CDR3 is TGTGCCAGCAGCTTAGACGCGGGAGGGCCGGGATACAATGAGCAGTTCTTC. It translates to CASSLDAGGPGYNEQFF.

The genes are TRBV12-3 or TRBV12-4 and TRBJ2-7; D gene uncertain. V lost 7 bases and J lost 0, with 7 bases in between. The CDR3 totals 12 residues. CDR3: CASKASSYEQYF. CDR3 sequence (DNA): TGTGCCAGCAAGGCGAGCTCCTACGAGCAGTACTTC.

The chain recombines TRBV3-1 with TRBJ2-7; D may be TRBD1 (5 bases). From germline, CDR1 is LGHDT and CDR2 YNNKEL (reference sequence). V was cut by 3 bases and J by 6 bases, with 18 bases left in between. The CDR3 has 15 residues. The CDR3 loop is CASSHLTGDNAEQYF. CDR3 coding DNA: TGTGCCAGCAGCCACCTTACAGGTGATAACGCCGAGCAGTACTTC.

The V gene is TRBV27, the J gene TRBJ2-6, with 9 bases aligning to TRBD1. The CDR3 sequence is 17 residues long. V shed 5 bases and J 2 bases; nucleotides not matched to a gene: 7. Germline CDR1 and CDR2: MNHEY and SMNVEV (reference sequence). The chain's CDR3 is CASSPGDREPGANVLTF. The CDR3 coding sequence is TGTGCCAGCAGTCCCGGGGACAGGGAGCCTGGGGCCAACGTCCTGACTTTC.

In this sample, this clonotype turned up a few times. The gene calls are TRBV4-2 and TRBJ2-1, with D possibly matching TRBD1 (7 bases). The CDR3 spans 18 residues. Germline values: CDR1 LGHNA, CDR2 YNFKEQ. Trimming cost V 0 bases and J 0 bases, with 15 bases left between them. CDR3 sequence: CASSQDLSGDSSYNEQFF. CDR3 sequence (DNA): TGTGCCAGCAGCCAAGATCTATCGGGGGACAGCTCCTACAATGAGCAGTTCTTC.

This clonotype came up many times. This CDR3 reads CASSPSGQGYSPLHF. CDR3 nucleotides: TGCGCCAGCAGTCCTTCGGGACAGGGCTATTCACCCCTCCACTTT. The chain joins TRBV10-2 to TRBJ1-6, with TRBD1 matching over 9 bases. This CDR3 spans 15 amino acids. CDR1 and CDR2 from the germline V gene are WSHSY and SAAADI. J lost 8 bases, V lost 5 bases, and 7 bases had no gene match.

The V and J genes are TRBV20-1 and TRBJ2-3; TRBD2 agrees at 10 bases. Germline V gives CDR1 DFQATT, CDR2 SNEGSKA (reference sequence). CDR3 size: 16 residues. V shed 3 bases, J shed 2 bases, and the junction held 8 bases outside the gene matches. Here the CDR3 DNA reads TGCAGTGCTAGCAAGGGACTAGCGAAATACACAGATACGCAGTATTTT. Translation: CSASKGLAKYTDTQYF.

In this sample, this clonotype turned up a few times. This chain uses TRBV16 with TRBJ1-2, with unresolved D. The V and J ends lost 4 bases and 8 bases respectively, with 11 bases between them. The CDR3 contains 12 residues. The germline V gene has CDR1 KGHSY and CDR2 FQNENV. The CDR3 protein is CASSLSRNGYTF. The CDR3 DNA sequence: TGTGCCAGCAGCCTAAGTAGAAACGGCTACACCTTC.

The gene calls are TRBV28 and TRBJ2-4; D tentatively reads TRBD1 or TRBD2 (5 bases each). This CDR3 has 17 amino acids. Per germline, CDR1 MDHEN and CDR2 SYDVKM. V was clipped by 6 bases and J by 0 bases, with 18 bases between them. CDR3 nucleotide sequence: TGTGCCAGCAGGCCGTGGAGTGGGGGATCAGCCAAAAACATTCAGTACTTC. Protein sequence: CASRPWSGGSAKNIQYF.

This clonotype occurred a few times. The chain combines TRBV20-1 with TRBJ2-1; 9 nucleotides align to TRBD2. Germline CDR1 is DFQATT and CDR2 is SNEGSKA (reference sequence). The CDR3 runs 15 residues. J was trimmed by 3 bases and V by 5 bases; bases with no gene match: 8. The CDR3 bases are TGCAGTGCTCAGGCGCGGGAGGGGGGCTACAATGAGCAGTTCTTC. Encoded protein: CSAQAREGGYNEQFF.

This clonotype occurred a few times. The V gene is TRBV4-2, the J gene TRBJ2-7; D tentatively fits TRBD1 or TRBD2 (5 bases each). V lost 4 bases to trimming and J lost 0 bases, with 19 bases between them. Germline V gene data show CDR1 as LGHNA and CDR2 as YNFKEQ. The CDR3 consists of 17 residues. For the CDR3, the DNA is TGTGCCAGCAGCCGAAGTTCCGGGACGCTGAGCTCCTACGAGCAGTACTTC. This encodes CASSRSSGTLSSYEQYF.

This clonotype was recorded at least ten times. The gene calls are TRBV5-1 and TRBJ2-7, with 11 bases identical to TRBD2. J lost 0 bases, V lost 0 bases, and 8 bases had no gene match. CDR1 SGHRS and CDR2 YFSETQ come from the germline V gene. The CDR3 contains 18 residues. Here the CDR3 reads CASSLAGTSGRFSYEQYF. CDR3 nucleotides: TGCGCCAGCAGCTTGGCAGGGACTAGCGGACGTTTCTCCTACGAGCAGTACTTC.

The rearrangement uses TRBV5-1 and TRBJ2-2; D gene uncertain. The CDR3 covers 16 residues. V lost 1 base to trimming and J lost 3 bases, with 13 bases between them. Germline CDR1 is SGHRS and CDR2 is YFSETQ. The CDR3 DNA is TGCGCCAGCAGCTTGTCTTTTGGCAGGTACACCGGGGAGCTGTTTTTT. This encodes CASSLSFGRYTGELFF.

There are a few counts of this clonotype. CDR3 loop: CASSLERAYEQYF. DNA for the CDR3: TGTGCCAGCAGCTTAGAGCGGGCCTACGAGCAGTACTTC. The chain couples TRBV7-8 to TRBJ2-7; tentative D call: TRBD2 (6 bases). CDR1 and CDR2 (germline): SGHVS, FQNEAQ. The ends were cut back, 1 base at V and 2 bases at J, with 6 bases in the middle. CDR3 length: 13 amino acids.

This clonotype has more than one count but fewer than ten. This chain uses TRBV29-1 with TRBJ2-3, with TRBD1 identical over 7 bases. Germline V lookup: CDR1 SQVTM, CDR2 ANQGSEA. With 3 bases clipped from V and 6 bases from J, the junction kept 9 bases outside the gene matches. The CDR3 runs 14 residues. CDR3 nucleotides: TGCAGCGTTGACCGGACAGGTCAGAGTGATACGCAGTATTTT. This translates into CSVDRTGQSDTQYF.

V and J are TRBV25-1 and TRBJ2-7, with D possibly TRBD1 on 5 matching bases. The germline V gene encodes CDR1 MGHDK and CDR2 SYGVNS. The CDR3 runs 13 residues. Trimming pared 3 bases from V and 5 bases from J, leaving 11 bases between. The CDR3 is CASSDPGNHEQYF. The CDR3 DNA sequence: TGTGCCAGCAGTGACCCAGGGAACCACGAGCAGTACTTC.

This clonotype was picked up one time. The rearrangement uses TRBV20-1 and TRBJ2-7, with 9 bases fitting TRBD2. CDR1 is DFQATT, CDR2 SNEGSKA, per germline (reference sequence). J was trimmed by 0 bases and V by 0 bases; bases with no gene match: 6. This CDR3 has 16 residues. The CDR3 spells CSARDASGIGSYEQYF. The CDR3 DNA is TGCAGTGCTAGAGATGCTAGCGGGATTGGCTCCTACGAGCAGTACTTC.

V gene TRBV24-1 combines with J gene TRBJ2-1; 12 bases fit TRBD2. The CDR3 length is 16 residues. Germline V gene lookup returns CDR1 KGHDR and CDR2 SFDVKD. J lost 5 bases, V lost 0 bases, and 1 base had no gene match. For the CDR3, the DNA is TGTGCCACCAGTGATTTGGGACTAGCGGGAAACAATGAGCAGTTCTTC. This encodes CATSDLGLAGNNEQFF.

In this sample, this clonotype turned up many times. This chain uses TRBV10-3 with TRBJ2-5, with D maybe TRBD2 (6 bases). The CDR3 has 15 amino acids. V shed 10 bases and J shed 0 bases, with 18 bases lying between them. The V gene's germline CDR1 is ENHRY and CDR2 SYGVKD. CDR3 nucleotides: TGTGCCACCAGGCGGGACTCTCTGTACCAAGAGACCCAGTACTTC. This translates into CATRRDSLYQETQYF.

The chain links TRBV6-2 or TRBV6-3 to TRBJ1-6, with D uncertain. In germline, CDR1 is MNHEY, CDR2 SVGEGT. The length of the CDR3 is 15 residues. V lost 7 bases and J 10 bases, leaving 20 bases between the germline ends. The CDR3 coding sequence is TGTGCCAGCACCGTTACCGAAGGGCTTGCGTCACCCCTCCACTTT. Translating it yields CASTVTEGLASPLHF.